These T cell receptor beta chains were read from a single sample in a study of control samples from healthy donors and cancer patients. Clones were sequenced by immunoSEQ multiplex PCR, and TCRdb holds only the in-frame ones, with some missing. The table has 150,000 to 200,000 clones, 88% seen once. The sample taken for sequencing was blood. The receptors shown here come from a young woman in good health. Each CDR3 is given with its conserved first and last residue. D genes are given only for firm matches. Clone sizes are given selectively: once, few, many, or a class where the clone is expanded.

D	length	V	size	J	CDR3	DNA
TRBD1	15	TRBV5-6	.	TRBJ1-1	CASSPKGAGVTEAFF	TGTGCCAGCAGCCCAAAGGGGGCAGGGGTAACTGAAGCTTTCTTT
TRBD1	13	TRBV7-9	.	TRBJ1-1	CASSLRQGVPAFF	TGTGCCAGCAGCTTAAGGCAGGGGGTCCCAGCTTTCTTT
.	15	TRBV19	.	TRBJ2-1	CASTFRPLPSDEQFF	TGTGCCAGTACCTTTAGACCGCTACCGAGCGATGAGCAGTTCTTC
.	12	TRBV11-2	.	TRBJ2-5	CASSQRRETQYF	TGTGCCAGCAGCCAACGGCGGGAGACCCAGTACTTC
.	14	TRBV18	.	TRBJ2-5	CASSLERAQETQYF	TGTGCCAGCTCCCTCGAGCGGGCCCAAGAGACCCAGTACTTC
.	14	TRBV21-1	.	TRBJ2-5	CASTGQGFQETQYF	TGTGCCAGCACCGGACAGGGTTTCCAAGAGACCCAGTACTTC
TRBD1	16	TRBV7-2	once	TRBJ2-3	CASSRQGQGSTDTQYF	TGTGCCAGCAGCCGCCAGGGACAGGGAAGCACAGATACGCAGTATTTT
.	16	TRBV19	once	TRBJ1-1	CASSILGSIQNTEAFF	TGTGCCAGTAGTATTCTCGGAAGTATCCAGAACACTGAAGCTTTCTTT
TRBD1	15	TRBV7-9	once	TRBJ1-5	CASSLGGQSNQPQHF	TGTGCCAGCAGCCTGGGGGGACAGTCCAATCAGCCCCAGCATTTT
.	15	TRBV7-9	many	TRBJ2-2	CASSHPMGADGELFF	TGTGCCAGCAGTCACCCGATGGGGGCTGACGGGGAGCTGTTTTTT
.	14	TRBV5-1	.	TRBJ2-5	CASSLLGGEETQYF	TGCGCCAGCAGCTTGCTGGGGGGTGAAGAGACCCAGTACTTC
TRBD2	17	TRBV5-6	.	TRBJ2-7	CASSSQDLAGSKYEQYF	TGTGCCAGCAGCTCACAAGATTTAGCGGGAAGCAAGTACGAGCAGTACTTC
.	14	TRBV27	once	TRBJ1-1	CASSLSYKNTEAFF	TGTGCCAGCAGTTTATCGTATAAGAACACTGAAGCTTTCTTT
TRBD1	16	TRBV27	.	TRBJ1-6	CASSLQQRQGNSPLHF	TGTGCCAGCAGTTTACAACAACGACAGGGGAATTCACCCCTCCACTTT
.	15	TRBV11-3	.	TRBJ2-1	CASSLDGTPYNEQFF	TGTGCCAGCAGCTTAGACGGGACCCCATACAATGAGCAGTTCTTC
.	14	TRBV28	.	TRBJ2-2	CASRQRGQSGELFF	TGTGCCAGCAGGCAACGAGGACAGTCCGGGGAGCTGTTTTTT
.	12	TRBV9	.	TRBJ2-3	CASGGGTDTQYF	TGTGCCAGCGGGGGTGGCACAGATACGCAGTATTTT
.	15	TRBV4-1	once	TRBJ1-2	CASSQGTELSYGYTF	TGCGCCAGCAGCCAAGGGACCGAGTTGAGCTATGGCTACACCTTC
TRBD1	14	TRBV3-1/TRBV3-2	.	TRBJ2-1	CASSHRTGGDEQFF	TGTGCCAGCAGTCACCGGACAGGGGGCGATGAGCAGTTCTTC
.	14	TRBV14	.	TRBJ1-1	CASSPRLGNTEAFF	TGTGCCAGCAGCCCCCGCCTCGGGAACACTGAAGCTTTCTTT
.	15	TRBV4-2	once	TRBJ2-1	CASSQGPGEGDEQFF	TGTGCCAGCAGCCAAGGGCCGGGAGAAGGGGATGAGCAGTTCTTC
TRBD2	16	TRBV7-2	.	TRBJ2-1	CASSPSSGRTNNEQFF	TGTGCCAGCAGCCCGTCTAGCGGGAGGACCAACAATGAGCAGTTCTTC
.	11	TRBV7-9	.	TRBJ1-4	CASSLREKLFF	TGTGCCAGCAGCTTACGTGAAAAACTGTTTTTT
.	12	TRBV19	.	TRBJ1-5	CAGKTGNQPQHF	TGTGCGGGTAAGACAGGCAATCAGCCCCAGCATTTT
TRBD2	15	TRBV9	.	TRBJ2-1	CASSPQRGDYNEQFF	TGTGCCAGCAGCCCCCAGCGGGGGGATTACAATGAGCAGTTCTTC
.	10	TRBV24-1	once	TRBJ2-1	CATGDNEQFF	TGTGCCACCGGAGATAATGAGCAGTTCTTC
TRBD1	15	TRBV5-5	.	TRBJ1-6	CASSLGRTGGSPLHF	TGTGCCAGCAGCTTGGGTAGGACAGGTGGCTCACCCCTCCACTTT
TRBD2	14	TRBV3-1/TRBV3-2	.	TRBJ2-3	CASTLAGGSDTQYF	TGTGCCAGCACTCTAGCGGGAGGAAGCGATACGCAGTATTTT
.	12	TRBV5-1	once	TRBJ1-2	CASSLEGYGYTF	TGCGCCAGCAGCTTGGAGGGGTATGGCTACACCTTC
.	14	TRBV9	once	TRBJ2-3	CASSARGSTDTQYF	TGTGCCAGCAGCGCGCGGGGAAGCACAGATACGCAGTATTTT
.	14	TRBV7-9	.	TRBJ1-6	CASAPVSYNSPLHF	TGTGCCAGCGCGCCGGTCTCCTATAATTCACCCCTCCACTTT
.	14	TRBV6-6	.	TRBJ1-5	CATSRGASNQPQHF	TGTGCCACCTCCAGGGGAGCGAGCAATCAGCCCCAGCATTTT
TRBD1	16	TRBV5-1	.	TRBJ2-7	CASSLGVGGGWNEQYF	TGCGCCAGCAGCTTGGGAGTAGGGGGCGGTTGGAACGAGCAGTACTTC
.	13	TRBV2	.	TRBJ1-5	CASGGSPGQPQHF	TGTGCCAGCGGTGGATCGCCGGGGCAGCCCCAGCATTTT
.	13	TRBV18	.	TRBJ1-6	CASARDNNSPLHF	TGTGCCAGCGCCCGGGACAATAATTCACCCCTCCACTTT
.	14	TRBV9	.	TRBJ1-3	CASSAYISGNTIYF	TGTGCCAGCAGCGCCTACATCTCTGGAAACACCATATATTTT
.	13	TRBV19	.	TRBJ2-5	CASSIPGEETQYF	TGTGCCAGTAGTATACCGGGGGAAGAGACCCAGTACTTC
.	13	TRBV6-4	.	TRBJ2-3	CASSGATTDTQYF	TGTGCCAGCAGTGGAGCTACGACAGATACGCAGTATTTT
TRBD1	16	TRBV2	.	TRBJ1-2	CASSGVPGQGNYGYTF	TGTGCCAGCAGTGGAGTCCCGGGACAGGGAAACTATGGCTACACCTTC
TRBD2	15	TRBV15	.	TRBJ2-1	CATSERTSNYNEQFF	TGTGCCACCAGCGAGAGGACTAGCAACTACAATGAGCAGTTCTTC
.	17	TRBV29-1	.	TRBJ2-2	CSFHWVDSPANTGELFF	TGCAGCTTCCATTGGGTTGACAGCCCCGCGAACACCGGGGAGCTGTTTTTT
.	14	TRBV2	.	TRBJ1-6	CASSEQGKYSPLHF	TGTGCCAGCAGTGAACAAGGGAAATATTCACCCCTCCACTTT
.	13	TRBV6-6	.	TRBJ2-1	CASSYGEYNEQFF	TGTGCCAGCAGTTACGGGGAGTACAATGAGCAGTTCTTC
.	14	TRBV24-1	.	TRBJ2-4	CATSARGNSNIQYF	TGTGCCACCAGTGCCCGCGGGAACTCCAACATTCAGTACTTC
TRBD2	16	TRBV10-1	.	TRBJ2-3	CARPILALLCGDTQYF	TGCGCCAGACCGATACTAGCGCTGCTTTGCGGAGATACGCAGTATTTT
.	15	TRBV3-1/TRBV3-2	.	TRBJ1-4	CASTLSGLHNEKLFF	TGTGCCAGCACCTTAAGCGGGTTACATAATGAAAAACTGTTTTTT
.	13	TRBV7-2	.	TRBJ2-7	CASSLIDADEQYF	TGTGCCAGCAGCTTAATTGATGCGGACGAGCAGTACTTC
TRBD1	15	TRBV10-3	.	TRBJ2-1	CAISTPGTGDNEQFF	TGTGCCATCAGTACTCCCGGGACAGGGGACAATGAGCAGTTCTTC
.	13	TRBV5-5	.	TRBJ1-2	CASSLSGDYGYTF	TGTGCCAGCAGCTTGTCGGGGGATTATGGCTACACCTTC
TRBD1	21	TRBV3-1/TRBV3-2	once	TRBJ1-6	CASSQDRGDRKSPPYNSPLHF	TGTGCCAGCAGCCAAGATCGGGGGGACAGAAAATCCCCCCCCTATAATTCACCCCTCCACTTT
TRBD1	15	TRBV28	.	TRBJ2-7	CASRILTGGSYEQYF	TGTGCCAGCAGGATCTTGACAGGGGGGTCTTACGAGCAGTACTTC
TRBD1	16	TRBV7-9	.	TRBJ2-3	CASSFPPGTDTDTQYF	TGTGCCAGCAGTTTTCCTCCCGGGACAGACACAGATACGCAGTATTTT
.	14	TRBV27	.	TRBJ1-2	CASSPTTVSSGYTF	TGTGCCAGCAGTCCCACGACCGTGTCTAGTGGCTACACCTTC
.	12	TRBV29-1	.	TRBJ2-5	CSGFRGQETQYF	TGCAGCGGTTTTCGAGGTCAAGAGACCCAGTACTTC
.	13	TRBV7-8	.	TRBJ2-7	CASSLGVGYEQYF	TGTGCCAGCAGCTTAGGAGTGGGCTACGAGCAGTACTTC
TRBD2	15	TRBV4-1	.	TRBJ2-5	CASSQAPPGGETQYF	TGCGCCAGCAGCCAAGCCCCCCCGGGGGGGGAGACCCAGTACTTC
.	11	TRBV13	.	TRBJ2-1	CASSPNNEQFF	TGTGCCAGCAGCCCTAACAATGAGCAGTTCTTC
TRBD1	16	TRBV10-3	.	TRBJ2-1	CAVSDSTGQANNEQFF	TGTGCCGTCAGTGATTCGACGGGACAGGCCAACAATGAGCAGTTCTTC
TRBD1	14	TRBV5-1	.	TRBJ1-6	CASSLQGGNSPLHF	TGCGCCAGCAGCTTGCAGGGGGGCAATTCACCCCTCCACTTT